The next 23 T cell receptor beta chains were all read from a single sample in a study of shared clonotypes between healthy human individuals (dated by TCRdb to between 2020 and 2021). Library creation used the immunoSEQ multiplex PCR assay. Here the immuneACCESS table is served through TCRdb, limited to in-frame sequences with V and J called. Missing clones are a known gap in these copies; in checked studies unresolved V genes cover under half, and the rest lacks a known reason. The sample table shows roughly 2,000,000 clones, and just over 90% are seen once. The ten largest clones capture approximately 1.6% of the sample. For the CD8 naive samples, CD45RO-negative cells were positively selected for CCR7, yielding a CD45RA+CCR7+ population from which TemRA cells were excluded. Sequencing input: naive CD8+ T cells from PBMCs. This specimen's cell subset or site label, interpreted: CD45RA+CCR7+. The receptors come from a man younger than 35 in good health. Some clones in this sample may be carry-over from other donors' samples.

The chain combines TRBV7-3 with TRBJ2-1; D is unresolved. Trimming pared 5 bases from V and 0 bases from J, leaving 2 bases between. From germline, CDR1 is SGHTA and CDR2 FQGTGA. The CDR3 covers 12 residues. CDR3 coding DNA: TGTGCCAGCAGCGACTCCTACAATGAGCAGTTCTTC. The encoded protein is CASSDSYNEQFF.

The chain combines TRBV7-9 with TRBJ2-7, with a tentative D call TRBD1 (6 bases). This CDR3 spans 14 amino acids. The germline CDR1 and CDR2 sequences are SEHNR and FQNEAQ (reference sequence). V lost 6 bases and J 3 bases, leaving 15 bases between the germline ends. The CDR3 reads CASSQGNRDYEQYF. In nucleotides, the CDR3 is TGTGCCAGCAGTCAAGGGAACAGGGACTACGAGCAGTACTTC.

V is TRBV19 and J is TRBJ1-4; TRBD1 aligns across 7 bases. CDR3 length equals 15 residues. CDR1 and CDR2 (germline): LNHDA, SQIVND (reference sequence). The V gene end was trimmed by 5 bases and the J gene end by 4 bases; junction bases not matched to a gene: 7. The CDR3 nucleotides are TGTGCCAGTAGTCCTCGGGGACAGAGTAATGAAAAACTGTTTTTT. Translation gives CASSPRGQSNEKLFF.

V and J are TRBV28 and TRBJ2-7, with 12 bases aligning to TRBD2. This CDR3 spans 14 amino acids. CDR1 and CDR2 from the germline V gene are MDHEN and SYDVKM. The J segment lost 5 bases and the V segment lost 5 bases, leaving 4 bases of the junction unmatched. This CDR3 reads CASSPTSGSNEQYF. The CDR3, as DNA: TGTGCCAGCAGTCCGACTAGCGGGAGCAACGAGCAGTACTTC.

The J gene is TRBJ2-5, the V gene TRBV7-7, with 10 bases fitting TRBD2. The CDR3 loop spans 13 amino acids. V lost 5 bases, J lost 7 bases, and 4 bases stayed unmatched. Germline CDR1 is SSHAT and CDR2 is FNYEAQ (reference sequence). CDR3 region: CASSPGLATTQYF. The CDR3 coding sequence is TGTGCCAGCAGCCCGGGACTAGCGACGACCCAGTACTTC.

The chain employs TRBV7-3 and TRBJ2-5; D is undetermined. The V end was cut by 3 bases, the J end by 0 bases, with 5 bases between. The length of the CDR3 is 13 residues. Germline CDR1 reads SGHTA; CDR2 reads FQGTGA. CDR3: CASSFGHQETQYF. The CDR3 DNA is TGTGCCAGCAGCTTCGGACACCAAGAGACCCAGTACTTC.

This sequence joins TRBV7-9 and TRBJ2-7; 8 nucleotides line up with TRBD1. With 4 bases clipped from V and 3 bases from J, the junction kept 11 bases outside the gene matches. Germline loops: CDR1 SEHNR, CDR2 FQNEAQ (reference sequence). CDR3 length: 16 residues. The CDR3 is CASSSEGDRSVYEQYF. CDR3 sequence (DNA): TGTGCCAGCAGCTCGGAGGGGGACAGGAGCGTCTACGAGCAGTACTTC. The full variable domain, in which reference TRBV7-9 and TRBJ2-7 provide the parts outside the CDR3, is DTGVSQNPRHKITKRGQNVTFRCDPISEHNRLYWYRQTLGQGPEFLTYFQNEAQLEKSRLLSDRFSAERPKGSFSTLEIQRTEQGDSAMYLCASSSEGDRSVYEQYFGPGTRLTVT.

The V and J genes are TRBV28 and TRBJ2-3; 8 nucleotides line up with TRBD1. Germline V lookup: CDR1 MDHEN, CDR2 SYDVKM. Losses at the gene ends were 9 bases for V and 3 bases for J; bases not matched to a gene: 14. This CDR3 is 16 amino acids long. The CDR3 protein is CASQEETGGATDTQYF. The DNA of the CDR3 is TGTGCCAGTCAGGAAGAAACAGGGGGAGCGACAGATACGCAGTATTTT.

A few counts support this clone. The V gene is TRBV15, the J gene TRBJ1-5; 7 bases map to TRBD1. Per the germline V gene, CDR1 is LNHNV and CDR2 is YYDKDF (reference sequence). There are 14 residues in the CDR3. The V segment lost 3 bases and the J segment 6 bases; nucleotides outside the gene matches: 5. Here the CDR3 DNA reads TGTGCCACCAGCAGTGAAGGGGGCAGTCAGCCCCAGCATTTT. This encodes CATSSEGGSQPQHF.

The genes are TRBV14 and TRBJ2-1; D remains unclear. The germline V and J ends were trimmed by 0 bases and 5 bases, with 20 bases remaining between them. Germline V CDR1 and CDR2: SGHDN, FVKESK. The length of the CDR3 is 18 residues. The CDR3 coding sequence is TGTGCCAGCAGCCAAGATTTAAGCCGGGCTTTTAGCCACAATGAGCAGTTCTTC. Its protein product is CASSQDLSRAFSHNEQFF.

The sample holds a few counts of this clone. V gene TRBV29-1 combines with J gene TRBJ1-1; D gene uncertain. Looked up from germline, CDR1 is SQVTM and CDR2 is ANQGSEA. V shed 3 bases and J shed 4 bases, with 12 bases lying between them. This CDR3 is built from 13 residues. CDR3 DNA: TGCAGCGTTGAGGTCCGGGCGGGCACTGAAGCTTTCTTT. It is translated as CSVEVRAGTEAFF.

The chain employs TRBV4-1 and TRBJ2-7; D is perhaps TRBD1 (6 bases). Germline V gives CDR1 MGHRA, CDR2 YSYEKL. The CDR3 extends over 14 amino acids. V lost 3 bases, J lost 3 bases, and 12 bases lay in between. The CDR3 is CASSHRKQGYEQYF. CDR3 nucleotides: TGCGCCAGCAGCCATCGCAAACAGGGCTACGAGCAGTACTTC.

The rearrangement links TRBV7-3 to TRBJ2-1; D is perhaps TRBD1 (6 bases). V was clipped by 5 bases and J by 1 base, with 15 bases between them. CDR1 SGHTA and CDR2 FQGTGA come from the germline V gene. The CDR3 runs 16 residues. As DNA, the CDR3 is TGTGCCAGCAGCCTCACCGAGGGGGTATCCTACAATGAGCAGTTCTTC. Translating it yields CASSLTEGVSYNEQFF. Based on the CDR3 plus reference TRBV7-3 and TRBJ2-1, the full variable domain is GAGVSQTPSNKVTEKGKYVELRCDPISGHTALYWYRQSLGQGPEFLIYFQGTGAADDSGLPNDRFFAVRPEGSVSTLKIQRTERGDSAVYLCASSLTEGVSYNEQFFGPGTRLTVL.

The chain joins TRBV28 to TRBJ2-1; 11 bases are shared with TRBD2. The CDR3 is 16 amino acids. Germline CDR1 is MDHEN and CDR2 is SYDVKM. The J segment lost 2 bases and the V segment lost 4 bases, leaving 4 bases of the junction unmatched. The CDR3, as DNA: TGTGCCAGCAGTTCAAGACTAGCGGGGACCTACAATGAGCAGTTCTTC. Protein product: CASSSRLAGTYNEQFF.

The J gene is TRBJ2-7, the V gene TRBV13; 7 bases line up with TRBD1. The CDR3 runs 16 residues. Germline CDR1 PRHDT, CDR2 FYEKMQ (reference sequence). J was trimmed by 0 bases and V by 4 bases; bases with no gene match: 9. The DNA of the CDR3 is TGTGCCAGCAGCTGGCGTCCCGGGACAGACTCCTACGAGCAGTACTTC. Translation: CASSWRPGTDSYEQYF.

This chain uses TRBV5-1 with TRBJ1-2; 9 nucleotides align to TRBD1. Germline CDR1 and CDR2: SGHRS and YFSETQ. J was trimmed by 4 bases and V by 5 bases; bases with no gene match: 18. The CDR3 totals 18 residues. The DNA for the CDR3 is TGCGCCAGCAGTCTTTCCCGACAGGGGGGCCAGAAATTCTATGGCTACACCTTC. Translating it yields CASSLSRQGGQKFYGYTF.

This chain uses TRBV15 with TRBJ2-3; D might be TRBD1 (5 bases). V lost 2 bases, J lost 6 bases, and 15 bases lay in between. Germline V gene lookup returns CDR1 LNHNV and CDR2 YYDKDF (reference sequence). The CDR3 loop spans 15 amino acids. This CDR3 reads CATSRRAPPGDTQYF. DNA of the CDR3: TGTGCCACCAGCAGACGGGCCCCCCCAGGGGATACGCAGTATTTT. Filled out from reference TRBV15 and TRBJ2-3, the complete variable domain reads DAMVIQNPRYQVTQFGKPVTLSCSQTLNHNVMYWYQQKSSQAPKLLFHYYDKDFNNEADTPDNFQSRRPNTSFCFLDIRSPGLGDTAMYLCATSRRAPPGDTQYFGPGTRLTVL.

The V call is TRBV7-3, the J call TRBJ2-5; D is perhaps TRBD1 or TRBD2 (5 bases each). The CDR3 has 14 residues. Germline CDR1 and CDR2: SGHTA and FQGTGA. V was trimmed by 4 bases and J by 5 bases, leaving 14 bases between them. The CDR3 sequence: CASSSGLAGETQYF. The CDR3 DNA is TGTGCCAGCAGCTCCGGACTGGCAGGGGAGACCCAGTACTTC.

A single count supports this clone. The chain couples TRBV28 to TRBJ2-7; D uncertain. The CDR3 sequence is 14 residues long. Germline CDR1 reads MDHEN; CDR2 reads SYDVKM. The V end was cut by 3 bases, the J end by 6 bases, with 15 bases between. CDR3 sequence: CASSFLGQAPEQYF. The CDR3 coding sequence is TGTGCCAGCAGTTTTCTTGGTCAGGCCCCCGAGCAGTACTTC.

This CDR3 reads CASSLGRGDTQYF. The CDR3 nucleotides are TGTGCCAGCAGCTTGGGGCGTGGGGATACGCAGTATTTT. The rearrangement links TRBV5-4 to TRBJ2-3; D ambiguous. The CDR3 is 13 residues long. Trimming left V 0 bases short and J 6 bases short, with 8 bases between. Germline V gene data show CDR1 as SGHNT and CDR2 as YYREEE (reference sequence).

The V call is TRBV27, the J call TRBJ2-1; 14 bases are shared with TRBD2. The CDR3 loop spans 16 amino acids. Unmatched junction bases numbered 5, after V lost 5 bases and J lost 5 bases. The germline CDR1 and CDR2 sequences are MNHEY and SMNVEV (reference sequence). CDR3 sequence reads: CASSPPGLAGDNEQFF. The CDR3 nucleotides read TGTGCCAGCAGTCCTCCGGGACTAGCGGGAGACAATGAGCAGTTCTTC.

The chain recombines TRBV5-1 with TRBJ1-4, with D perhaps matching TRBD1 (5 bases). Germline values: CDR1 SGHRS, CDR2 YFSETQ. The V and J ends lost 4 bases and 8 bases respectively, with 18 bases between them. CDR3 length: 15 residues. The CDR3 is CASSPGVGLREKLFF. DNA for the CDR3: TGCGCCAGCAGCCCCGGAGTGGGGCTTAGGGAAAAACTGTTTTTT.

V is TRBV29-1 and J is TRBJ2-7; possible D gene TRBD2, 5 bases. This CDR3 has 12 amino acids. V gave up 4 bases and J gave up 4 bases, with 11 bases separating them. CDR1 is SQVTM, CDR2 ANQGSEA, per germline. The CDR3, as DNA: TGCAGCGTTGCGATCGGGGAATACGAGCAGTACTTC. This encodes CSVAIGEYEQYF.